The T cell receptor (beta chain) described here comes from a study of control samples from healthy donors and cancer patients. Profiling relied on immunoSEQ multiplex PCR, and the TCRdb table lists in-frame clones only, not all of them. The sample contains around 19,000 clones, around 83% of which appear only once. Germline V gene data show CDR1 as SGHTA and CDR2 as FQGTGA. Trimming took off 2 bases at V and 1 base at J, with 14 bases between the two ends. This CDR3 is built from 16 residues. The chain couples TRBV7-3 to TRBJ1-1; D is uncertain. Material for sequencing was PBMCs. The source is a man at least 80 years old with head and neck cancer. The CDR3: CASSLQPQTGNTEAFF. CDR3 in DNA: TGTGCCAGCAGCTTACAACCCCAGACGGGGAACACTGAAGCTTTCTTT.